This record concerns one T cell receptor beta chain sequence. The source of the sample is a study of PD-1 blockade in classical Hodgkin lymphoma. This CDR3 has 16 residues. V was pared by 3 bases and J by 4 bases, with 11 bases of the junction left unmatched. Germline V gene lookup returns CDR1 LGHNA and CDR2 YNFKEQ. Method: immunoSEQ multiplex PCR; TCRdb's copy keeps in-frame clones and lacks some. The repertoire consists of about 14,000 clones, with about 81% occurring once and the leading ten covering 4.1%. Each patient relapsed following autologous stem cell transplantation, and prior brentuximab vedotin exposure differed.

The receptor was isolated from a human donor with classical Hodgkin lymphoma. The gene calls are TRBV4-2 and TRBJ1-2; 7 bases agree with TRBD1. Sample: peripheral blood mononuclear cells (PBMCs), taken at baseline. This CDR3 reads CASSHPTQTGAYGYTF. In DNA form, the CDR3 reads TGTGCCAGCAGCCATCCGACCCAAACAGGGGCCTATGGCTACACCTTC.